The source of this T cell receptor beta chain is a study of T cell responses to AZD1222 COVID-19 vaccine (dated by TCRdb to about 2021). Describing the broader study: A total of just over 230 trial participants underwent TCR sequencing, of whom about 210 had received two doses of AZD1222 and approximately 25 had received two doses of the MenACWY control vaccine. Trial participants were enrolled by age into 18-55, 56-69 and 70-plus year subgroups, with roughly 150, 30 and 60 TCR-sequenced participants respectively. Points the paper makes about the study in general: Most participants were white British and females outnumbered males, and the authors suggested that clonal diversity may have been underestimated. In the small 56-69-year group, the increase in depth fell short of significance, most likely because of low power. Because no samples from the day 14 peak response were available, repertoires could be characterized only after the peak T cell response. The whole spike protein was spanned by vaccine-associated CD4 TCRs, and dominant responses were seen in regions 160-218 and 743-854. Epitopes outside the regions mutated in the B.1.351 and B.1.1.7 variants were reportedly recognized by nearly half of the unique spike-specific TCRs. Conclusions about previously exposed vaccinees are limited, since just six AZD1222 recipients were seropositive for SARS-CoV-2 at baseline. Spike-specific TCR breadth and depth rose significantly after two AZD1222 doses compared with day 0 and with MenACWY recipients.

This clone was seen more than once but under ten times. Its antigen is currently not known. Per-nucleotide qualities are absent, and no much larger clonotype sits a single base away. Germline trimming amounts to 4 bases on V and 7 bases on J, with 13 as the count of junction bases outside the gene matches. CDR1 KGHSH and CDR2 LQKENI are derived from the germline V gene. Taken from cysteine to phenylalanine, the CDR3 has 15 residues. Kept here is only the CDR3 DNA, which spans 45 bases and is read in frame from base 1. The CDR3 regions of human TCRbeta chains were analyzed by immunosequencing. Regarding the original processing steps: Repertoire TCRs were matched against a reference library of SARS-CoV-2-specific TCRs generated with the MIRA antigen-specificity platform. Breadth meant the fraction of unique TCRs that were SARS-CoV-2-associated, whereas depth meant the fraction of total T cells that were SARS-CoV-2-associated. Using the MIRA data, every spike-specific TCR was mapped to the spike region that the TCR reacted to and assigned to either a CD4 or a CD8 class. Log10-transformed breadth and depth values were compared by one-way ANOVA with Sidak's multiple comparisons tests. What TCRdb holds here is the immuneACCESS table cut down to in-frame rearrangements. Part of the clones is not present; checked against another copy, under half of the missing clones reflect an unresolved V gene, and the others are unexplained. V and J calls and clone size come straight from that table; D and trimming were deduced from the DNA. Here the sample has about 110,000 clones; 80% to 90% occur a single time. Jointly, the top ten make up approximately 40% of the sample.

Explained via the paper, the time point label denotes: about 28 days (+/-7) after the second vaccine dose. AZD1222 recipients with second doses at about 4 weeks or about 12 weeks were pooled, because spike-specific TCR depth and breadth did not differ between schedules. Vaccinee samples came from UK trials COV001 and COV002, including a single-blind randomized controlled phase 2/3 trial of AZD1222 (ChAdOx1 nCoV-19) in healthy adults. For TCRbeta chain sequencing, PBMC samples were collected from trial participants at day 0 and at day 28 after the second dose. The chain is encoded by TRBV18 joined to TRBJ2-7, with 7 bases aligning to TRBD2. This receptor was identified in an adult who received the AZD1222 COVID-19 vaccine. This specimen was peripheral blood, taken 28 days after the second AZD1222 dose. The sequenced DNA: TGTGCCAGCTCACTCGGTTCGGGGAGGGCCAGGGAGCAGTACTTC. It codes for CASSLGSGRAREQYF. Joined to the reference TRBV18 and TRBJ2-7 proteins, this CDR3 gives the full variable domain: NAGVMQNPRHLVRRRGQEARLRCSPMKGHSHVYWYRQLPEEGLKFMVYLQKENIIDESGMPKERFSAEFPKEGPSILRIQQVVRGDSAAYFCASSLGSGRAREQYFGPGTRLTVT.